A single sample gave rise to the 20 T cell receptor beta chains below, sequenced in a study of shared clonotypes between healthy human individuals. Only in-frame clones appear in the TCRdb table, and some are missing; sequencing was by immunoSEQ multiplex PCR. The sample holds about a million clones; 70% to 80% are singletons and the top ten take approximately 0.95%. Sequenced input: memory CD4+ T cells from PBMCs. Subset: CD45RA-negative fraction. The origin of the receptors is a man younger than 30 in good health. Some clones in this sample may be carry-over from other donors' samples.

This rearrangement joins TRBV19 to TRBJ2-7; D remains ambiguous. V was trimmed by 5 bases and J by 0 bases, leaving 14 bases between them. The CDR3 runs 15 residues. Germline V lookup: CDR1 LNHDA, CDR2 SQIVND (reference sequence). The CDR3 bases are TGTGCCAGTAGTCCGCCAGGAATCGGCTCCTACGAGCAGTACTTC. Protein sequence: CASSPPGIGSYEQYF.

The rearrangement joins TRBV27 to TRBJ2-5; D perhaps matches TRBD1 (6 bases). Trimming stripped 2 bases from V and 5 bases from J, with 12 bases between. Germline V gives CDR1 MNHEY, CDR2 SMNVEV (reference sequence). The CDR3 loop spans 14 amino acids. Here the CDR3 reads CASSLGGQRETQYF. Here the CDR3 DNA reads TGTGCCAGCAGTTTAGGAGGACAGAGGGAGACCCAGTACTTC.

V is TRBV4-2 and J is TRBJ2-7, with D possibly TRBD2 on 6 matching bases. CDR3 length equals 17 residues. V was cut by 4 bases and J by 3 bases, with 22 bases left in between. Germline-derived CDR1 and CDR2 are LGHNA and YNFKEQ. The CDR3 is CASSREESSLTSYEQYF. In nucleotides, the CDR3 is TGTGCCAGCAGCCGGGAGGAGTCAAGCCTAACTAGCTACGAGCAGTACTTC.

The genes are TRBV7-9 and TRBJ1-2; a possible D gene is TRBD1 (6 bases). There are 14 residues in the CDR3. V was clipped by 5 bases and J by 3 bases, with 13 bases between them. Germline V lookup: CDR1 SEHNR, CDR2 FQNEAQ (reference sequence). CDR3 nucleotide sequence: TGTGCCAGCAGCCCTCCAGGGGCTGACTATGGCTACACCTTC. This sequence encodes CASSPPGADYGYTF.

This chain connects TRBV5-1 to TRBJ2-1; perhaps TRBD2 as D (5 bases). Germline-derived CDR1 and CDR2 are SGHRS and YFSETQ. The CDR3 has 17 residues. V lost 1 base and J lost 5, with 19 bases in between. CDR3 coding DNA: TGCGCCAGCAGCTTGACTGGTCGTGGGAGCTCAAACAATGAGCAGTTCTTC. Translating it yields CASSLTGRGSSNNEQFF.

This chain uses TRBV10-3 with TRBJ1-2, with 10 bases lining up with TRBD1. The CDR3 covers 15 residues. Trimming removed 4 bases from V and 2 bases from J; junction bases left unmatched: 4. Germline values: CDR1 ENHRY, CDR2 SYGVKD. The chain's CDR3 is CAISGGQGINYGYTF. In nucleotides, the CDR3 is TGTGCCATCAGTGGGGGACAGGGGATCAACTATGGCTACACCTTC.

The gene calls are TRBV16 and TRBJ1-5, with D possibly matching TRBD1 (5 bases). The CDR3 contains 15 residues. The V gene lost 4 bases and the J gene lost 6 bases, with 16 bases spanning the gap. CDR1 and CDR2 (germline): KGHSY, FQNENV. The CDR3 region is CASSPRGPLGQPQHF. In DNA, the CDR3 is TGTGCCAGCAGCCCGAGGGGCCCTCTGGGTCAGCCCCAGCATTTT.

As to this clone: This same CDR3 is encoded by further DNA sequences in the sample. The chain couples TRBV5-1 to TRBJ1-2; perhaps TRBD1 as D (6 bases). The CDR3 has 14 residues. The V gene's germline CDR1 is SGHRS and CDR2 YFSETQ. The ends were cut back, 0 bases at V and 0 bases at J, with 6 bases in the middle. CDR3 loop: CASSLGQANYGYTF. The CDR3 bases are TGCGCCAGCAGCTTGGGACAGGCTAACTATGGCTACACCTTC. Filled out from reference TRBV5-1 and TRBJ1-2, the complete variable domain reads KAGVTQTPRYLIKTRGQQVTLSCSPISGHRSVSWYQQTPGQGLQFLFEYFSETQRNKGNFPGRFSGRQFSNSRSEMNVSTLELGDSALYLCASSLGQANYGYTFGSGTRLTVV.

This sequence joins TRBV30 and TRBJ2-6, with D possibly TRBD1 on 5 matching bases. The CDR3 loop spans 15 amino acids. Germline lookup yields CDR1 GTSNPN and CDR2 SVGIG (reference sequence). Trimming stripped 1 base from V and 0 bases from J, with 7 bases between. For the CDR3, the DNA is TGTGCCTGGAGTGCAGACAGCTCTGGGGCCAACGTCCTGACTTTC. This translates into CAWSADSSGANVLTF.

About this clone: With a far larger clone one base away, a read error is the likely cause. This specimen includes other DNA sequences encoding the same CDR3. This rearrangement joins TRBV7-2 to TRBJ1-3; no reliable D call. Per germline, CDR1 SGHTA and CDR2 FQGNSA. The CDR3 consists of 13 residues. The ends were cut back, 2 bases at V and 0 bases at J, with 2 bases in the middle. Written as DNA, the CDR3 is TGTGCCAGCAGCTTAAGCTCTGGAAACACCATATATTTT. Its translation: CASSLSSGNTIYF. Supplemented by reference TRBV7-2 and TRBJ1-3, the full variable domain reads GAGVSQSPSNKVTEKGKDVELRCDPISGHTALYWYRQSLGQGLEFLIYFQGNSAPDKSGLPSDRFSAERTGGSVSTLTIQRTQQEDSAVYLCASSLSSGNTIYFGEGSWLTVV.

The chain combines TRBV4-2 with TRBJ1-5; 9 bases map to TRBD1. The CDR3 is 19 amino acids. V lost 0 bases, J lost 7 bases, and 16 bases stayed unmatched. From germline, CDR1 is LGHNA and CDR2 YNFKEQ. CDR3 DNA sequence: TGTGCCAGCAGCCAAGATCCCTACCTTGGGACAGGGAAAGGGCAGCCCCAGCATTTT. Its translation: CASSQDPYLGTGKGQPQHF.

This sequence joins TRBV19 and TRBJ2-2; D may be TRBD2 (6 bases). The CDR3 has 14 amino acids. CDR1 LNHDA and CDR2 SQIVND come from the germline V gene (reference sequence). The germline V and J ends were trimmed by 6 bases and 2 bases, with 10 bases remaining between them. CDR3: CASRPGGNTGELFF. Here the CDR3 DNA reads TGTGCCAGTAGACCCGGGGGAAACACCGGGGAGCTGTTTTTT.

V gene TRBV15 combines with J gene TRBJ1-5; unclear D gene. The CDR3 contains 15 residues. Germline V gene data show CDR1 as LNHNV and CDR2 as YYDKDF (reference sequence). V lost 3 bases, J lost 2 bases, and 11 bases lay in between. The CDR3 is CATSSFAGGNQPQHF. DNA for the CDR3: TGTGCCACCAGCAGTTTCGCCGGGGGCAATCAGCCCCAGCATTTT.

V usage is TRBV5-5 and J usage is TRBJ1-1; D possibly corresponds to TRBD1 (5 bases). Germline lookup yields CDR1 SGHKS and CDR2 YYEKEE (reference sequence). The V end was cut by 6 bases, the J end by 5 bases, with 17 bases between. CDR3 length: 14 residues. CDR3 region: CASIPGPGETEAFF. CDR3 DNA sequence: TGTGCCAGCATCCCAGGGCCGGGGGAAACTGAAGCTTTCTTT.

This clone appeared a single time. The chain links TRBV11-2 to TRBJ1-4; a weak D match, TRBD1 (6 bases). Trimming pared 5 bases from V and 10 bases from J, leaving 17 bases between. CDR1 is SGHAT and CDR2 is FQNNGV in the germline V gene. CDR3 length: 14 amino acids. CDR3 DNA sequence: TGTGCCAGCAGCCTAACAGGGTCTCTGGCAAAACTGTTTTTT. Protein product: CASSLTGSLAKLFF.

The rearrangement uses TRBV6-1 and TRBJ2-1; D unresolved. The germline gives CDR1 MNHNS, CDR2 SASEGT. The V and J ends lost 8 bases and 10 bases respectively, with 9 bases between them. The CDR3 runs 10 residues. The CDR3 protein is CASGKREQFF. CDR3 DNA sequence: TGTGCCAGCGGCAAGCGCGAGCAGTTCTTC.

With respect to this clone: This clone may be a read error of a much larger clone one base away. This chain joins TRBV7-2 and TRBJ1-5, with D perhaps matching TRBD1 (6 bases). Trimming removed 5 bases from V and 2 bases from J, with 19 bases in between. Germline loops: CDR1 SGHTA, CDR2 FQGNSA. The CDR3 runs 17 residues. CDR3 nucleotides: TGTGCCAGCAGCCCGCCGAGTGTAGAGGGGGGCAATCAGCCCCAGCATTTT. This encodes CASSPPSVEGGNQPQHF.

With respect to this clone: A read error is possible here, since a much larger clone lies one base away. This chain joins TRBV7-6 and TRBJ2-7; no firm D call. Germline V gene sequence: CDR1 SGHVS, CDR2 FNYEAQ. V lost 5 bases, J lost 3 bases, and 8 bases lay in between. This CDR3 region has 12 residues. The CDR3 spells CASSLKGYEQYF. CDR3 sequence (DNA): TGTGCCAGCAGCCTAAAGGGCTACGAGCAGTACTTC.

This clone was counted a few times. CDR3 in amino acids: CASSLQGFSYNEQFF. The DNA for the CDR3 is TGTGCCAGCAGCTTACAGGGGTTCTCCTACAATGAGCAGTTCTTC. This chain connects TRBV7-3 to TRBJ2-1, with D perhaps TRBD1 (6 bases). Trimming removed 2 bases at V and 0 bases at J, with 8 bases between. Germline CDR1 is SGHTA and CDR2 is FQGTGA. This CDR3 contains 15 residues.

The count of this clone is one. The chain carries TRBV7-2 and TRBJ2-2; 9 bases are shared with TRBD2. The germline CDR1 and CDR2 sequences are SGHTA and FQGNSA. The CDR3 is 16 amino acids. The ends lost 3 bases at V and 4 bases at J; junction bases unmatched: 6. The CDR3 coding sequence is TGTGCCAGCAGCTTTATAGCGGGAGTGGGCACCGGGGAGCTGTTTTTT. Protein sequence: CASSFIAGVGTGELFF.